This TCR beta chain was identified during a study of Ad26.COV2.S vaccination and SARS-CoV-2 variants. Study-wide findings and caveats: It is possible that the TCR breadth and depth analyses underestimated the total T cell responses.

Data came from immunoSEQ multiplex PCR; TCRdb stores just in-frame clones and leaves some out. The top ten hold roughly 15% of the sample, which has approximately 90,000 clones, more than 70% seen once. With V trimmed by 0 bases and J by 1 base, 0 bases remained unmatched. This CDR3 comprises 15 residues. The germline CDR1 and CDR2 sequences are SGHDT and YYEEEE. On this clone: Its specificity is not known.

The TCR sequence derives from a human donor who had recovered from COVID-19. The material sequenced was peripheral blood, taken after recovery from COVID-19. J is TRBJ2-5 and V is TRBV5-6; 10 positions match TRBD2. CDR3 bases: TGTGCCAGCAGCTTGGGACTAGCGGGCCAAGAGACCCAGTACTTC. This translates into CASSLGLAGQETQYF.